These T cell receptor beta chains were read from a single sample in a study of blood T cells in healthy people across ages. TCRdb itself ran the 5' RACE reads through MiXCR, one entry per CDR3 protein. The sample has some 1.5 million distinct CDR3 sequences, around 40% seen once. The sequenced sample was blood. All receptors derive from a woman between 18 and 29 years old in good health. Both conserved end residues are part of each CDR3. A D gene is named only where the DNA matches it firmly. Only part of the rows carry a size: once, few, many, or a class if the clone is expanded.

>TRBD1|NA|TRBV6-2/TRBV6-3|TRBJ1-5
TGTGCCAGCAGTTTTGGACAGGCCTATAGCAATCAGCCCCAGCATTTT
CASSFGQAYSNQPQHF
>TRBD2|few|TRBV7-9|TRBJ2-7
TGTGCCAGCAGCTTAACAGCGGGGGAGAAACCCTACGAGCAGTACTTC
CASSLTAGEKPYEQYF
>NA|few|TRBV7-2|TRBJ1-4
TGTGCCAGCAGCGAAAAGAGGGCTTATGAAAAACTGTTTTTT
CASSEKRAYEKLFF
>NA|NA|TRBV2|TRBJ2-5
TGTGCCAGCAGTCGACCTCGCCAAGAGACCCAGTACTTC
CASSRPRQETQYF
>NA|NA|TRBV20-1|TRBJ2-1
TGCAGTGCTAGAGATTCCGGGACCCAAAACAATGAGCAGTTCTTC
CSARDSGTQNNEQFF
>TRBD1|NA|TRBV7-8|TRBJ2-7
TGTGCCAGCAGCTTAGCGTCCGGGACAGGGACCTACGAGCAGTACTTC
CASSLASGTGTYEQYF
>TRBD2|few|TRBV2|TRBJ2-3
TGTGCCAGCCACCCTAGCGGGGGTGGGGATACGCAGTATTTT
CASHPSGGGDTQYF
>NA|few|TRBV10-3|TRBJ1-5
TGTGCCATCAGCGCCCACGGTGAGCCCCAGCATTTT
CAISAHGEPQHF
>TRBD2|few|TRBV3-1|TRBJ2-3
TGTGCCAGCAGCCAAGACAGCAGCGGGGTATCCACAGATACGCAGTATTTT
CASSQDSSGVSTDTQYF
>TRBD2|NA|TRBV20-1|TRBJ2-7
TGCAGTGCTAGCATTCCCGGGACTAGCCACGAGCAGTACTTC
CSASIPGTSHEQYF
>NA|NA|TRBV20-1|TRBJ2-7
TGCAGTGCTAGCGAGACAGGCAACGAGCAGTACTTC
CSASETGNEQYF
>NA|NA|TRBV7-2|TRBJ1-1
TGTGCCAGCAGCCACCCAGCAGGGATCATGAACACTGAAGCTTTCTTT
CASSHPAGIMNTEAFF
>TRBD2|NA|TRBV10-3|TRBJ2-3
TGTGCCTGCCGGGAGGGTATAAACACAGATACGCAGTATTTT
CACREGINTDTQYF
>NA|NA|TRBV20-1|TRBJ2-5
TGCAGTGCTAGAGAAGCGGCAGGGAATAAAGAGACCCAGTACTTC
CSAREAAGNKETQYF
>TRBD2|few|TRBV20-1|TRBJ2-3
TGCAGTCCGCGGGGGATTTCTAGCACAGATACGCAGTATTTT
CSPRGISSTDTQYF
>NA|NA|TRBV12-3/TRBV12-4|TRBJ2-7
TGTGCCAGCCAAGCCGGATACGAGCAGTACTTC
CASQAGYEQYF
>NA|NA|TRBV20-1|TRBJ1-5
TGCAGTGCTAATCAGGGCGCGGGAGGATATAGCAATCAGCCCCAGCATTTT
CSANQGAGGYSNQPQHF
>NA|NA|TRBV12-3/TRBV12-4|TRBJ1-1
TGTGCCAGCAGTTTCCAGGGACCCACTGAAGCTTTCTTT
CASSFQGPTEAFF
>TRBD1|NA|TRBV10-3|TRBJ1-1
TGTGCCATCAGCAGAAGACAGGGCGAGAACACTGAAGCTTTCTTT
CAISRRQGENTEAFF
>NA|NA|TRBV7-2|TRBJ2-7
TGTGCCAGCAGCTTAGATCCCGGGTTGTACGAGCAGTACTTC
CASSLDPGLYEQYF
>TRBD2|NA|TRBV10-3|TRBJ2-7
TGTGCCATCGCGTCAGGACTAGCGGGGGCCTACGAGCAGTACTTC
CAIASGLAGAYEQYF
>NA|few|TRBV27|TRBJ2-1
TGTGCCAGCAGTTCGGGACTTGTTCTCGATGAGCAGTTCTTC
CASSSGLVLDEQFF
>TRBD1|NA|TRBV20-1|TRBJ1-4
TGCAGTGCTAGTCGGACAGGCTCAACTAATGAAAAACTGTTTTTT
CSASRTGSTNEKLFF
>NA|NA|TRBV6-6|TRBJ1-3
TGTGCCAGCAGTTACTTTGAACGGAGCTCTGGAAACACCATATATTTT
CASSYFERSSGNTIYF
>TRBD1|NA|TRBV20-1|TRBJ2-7
TGCAGTGCTAGGACACAGGGGAACTACGAGCAGTACTTC
CSARTQGNYEQYF
>NA|NA|TRBV2|TRBJ2-3
TGTGCCAGCAGTGAGCTAGCTGCTACAGATACGCAGTATTTT
CASSELAATDTQYF
>TRBD2|NA|TRBV4-3|TRBJ2-5
TGCGCCAGCAGCCAAGAAACACTAGCGGTAAATGAGCAGTACTTC
CASSQETLAVNEQYF
>TRBD2|NA|TRBV20-1|TRBJ2-1
TGCAGTGCTCCACTAGCGGGAGAATCGGACGTCTACAATGAGCAGTTCTTC
CSAPLAGESDVYNEQFF
>NA|NA|TRBV29-1|TRBJ1-2
TGCAGCGACCGGACAGTGTATGGCTACACCTTC
CSDRTVYGYTF
>NA|few|TRBV29-1|TRBJ2-7
TGCAGCGCCACGATGGGGTACGAGCAGTACTTC
CSATMGYEQYF
>TRBD2|few|TRBV12-3/TRBV12-4|TRBJ2-1
TGTGCCAGCAGCCCGTCGGGGGGTCTCTCCTACAATGAGCAGTTCTTC
CASSPSGGLSYNEQFF
>NA|NA|TRBV7-2|TRBJ1-2
TGTGCCAGCAGCTACGGGGGATCGAACTATGGCTACACCTTC
CASSYGGSNYGYTF
>NA|few|TRBV6-5|TRBJ2-1
TGTGCCAGCAGTTACGGTCTACGGGGGTCCTACAATGAGCAGTTCTTC
CASSYGLRGSYNEQFF
>TRBD1|once|TRBV12-3/TRBV12-4|TRBJ2-2
TGTGCCAGCAGTCCAAGACAGGGCAGGGTCGGGGAGCTGTTTTTT
CASSPRQGRVGELFF
>TRBD2|few|TRBV9|TRBJ2-7
TGTGCCAGCAGCGTAGGGGATGGGACTAGCGGGGTCTACGAGCAGTACTTC
CASSVGDGTSGVYEQYF
>NA|NA|TRBV3-1|TRBJ1-2
TGTGCCAGCAGCCAAGATCTGAGGGGATTGAACTATGGCTACACCTTC
CASSQDLRGLNYGYTF
>TRBD2|few|TRBV9|TRBJ2-1
TGTGCCAGCAGCGTAGGACTAGCGGGCCACAATGAGCAGTTCTTC
CASSVGLAGHNEQFF
>NA|NA|TRBV2|TRBJ2-1
TGTGCCAGCCGGGCAGGGATCTACAATGAGCAGTTCTTC
CASRAGIYNEQFF
>NA|NA|TRBV4-1|TRBJ1-1
TGCGCCAGCAGCCACTTACAAGGGCCGACTTTCTTT
CASSHLQGPTFF
>NA|NA|TRBV12-3/TRBV12-4|TRBJ2-3
TGTCCCAGCAGTTTAGGAGGCAGGGGGGCAGATACGCAATATTTT
CPSSLGGRGADTQYF
>NA|few|TRBV28|TRBJ1-2
TGTGCCAGCAGTTTAGAGGGAGTTCGTGGCTACACCTTC
CASSLEGVRGYTF
>TRBD1|NA|TRBV20-1|TRBJ1-6
TGCAGTGCTAGAGGCCGGGACAGGGTAAATTCACCCCTCCACTTT
CSARGRDRVNSPLHF
>NA|few|TRBV20-1|TRBJ2-7
TGCAGTGCTGTGGAGGGGAGTTGGTACGAGCAGTACTTC
CSAVEGSWYEQYF
>TRBD1|NA|TRBV4-1|TRBJ2-5
TGCGCCAGCAGCCAGCCGACCATGAAGGGGGCTCAACAAGAGACCCAGTACTTC
CASSQPTMKGAQQETQYF
>NA|many|TRBV15|TRBJ2-5
TGTGCCACCAGCAGAGTTGGCAGCAGAGAGACCCAGTACTTC
CATSRVGSRETQYF
>TRBD1|NA|TRBV5-1|TRBJ1-1
TGCGCCAGCAGCTTAAAGGGGGCGCAGACTGAAGCTTTCTTT
CASSLKGAQTEAFF
>NA|few|TRBV4-3|TRBJ2-1
TGCGCCAGCAGCACGGGACAACCCTCTATCAATGAGCAGTTCTTC
CASSTGQPSINEQFF
>TRBD1|few|TRBV6-5|TRBJ2-7
TGTGCCAGCAGTTACTCTTCGGGGACAGTGGATTACGAGCAGTACTTC
CASSYSSGTVDYEQYF
>TRBD2|NA|TRBV20-1|TRBJ2-1
TGCAGTGCTAGAGATAGACTAGCGGGAGGATATTACAATGAGCAGTTCTTC
CSARDRLAGGYYNEQFF
>NA|NA|TRBV5-1|TRBJ2-7
TGCGCCAGCAGGGCTCTAGTAGACTACGAGCAGTACTTC
CASRALVDYEQYF
>TRBD2|once|TRBV7-9|TRBJ2-1
TGTGCCAGCAGCCCCCCACTAGCGGGACACCTCAATGAGCAGTTCTTC
CASSPPLAGHLNEQFF
>NA|few|TRBV4-3|TRBJ1-2
TGCGCCAGCAGCCAGGGACGGTGGTTGAGCAACTATGGCTACACCTTC
CASSQGRWLSNYGYTF